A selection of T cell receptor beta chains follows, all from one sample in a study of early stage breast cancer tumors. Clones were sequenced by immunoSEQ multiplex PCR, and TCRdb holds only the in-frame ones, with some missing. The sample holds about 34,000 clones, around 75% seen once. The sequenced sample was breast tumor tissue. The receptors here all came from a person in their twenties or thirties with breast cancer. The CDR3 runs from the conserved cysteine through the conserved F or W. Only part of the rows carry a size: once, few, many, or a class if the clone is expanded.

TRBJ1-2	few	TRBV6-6	CASSITGLGDGYTF
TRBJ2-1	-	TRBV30	CAWSAWPTYNEQFF
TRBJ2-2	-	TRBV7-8	CASSRDREGHGELFF
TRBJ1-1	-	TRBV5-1	CASSTSDGLSAEAFF
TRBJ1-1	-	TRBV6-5	CASRTGSGAIAFF
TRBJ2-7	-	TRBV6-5	CASSYGLSYEQYF
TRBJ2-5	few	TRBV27	CASSSSGPQETQYF
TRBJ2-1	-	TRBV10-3	CAISELVDTYNEQFF
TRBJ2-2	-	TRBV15	CATSRYGTSGSSHTGELFF
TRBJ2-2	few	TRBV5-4	CASSLEANTGELFF
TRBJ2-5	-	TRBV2	CAWQGQETQYF
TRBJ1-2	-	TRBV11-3	CASTYSQARASGYTF
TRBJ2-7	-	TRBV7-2	CASSSLTVSSYEQYF
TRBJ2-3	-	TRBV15	CATSRAPGTSGRSSNTQYF
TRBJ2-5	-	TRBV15	CATSREGAGGRRETQYF
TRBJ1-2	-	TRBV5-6	CASSLESGNYGYTF
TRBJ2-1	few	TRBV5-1	CASSFDNEQFF
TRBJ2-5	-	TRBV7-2	CASSHWAAQETQYF
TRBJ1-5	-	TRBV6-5	CASGQLGGPDQPQHF
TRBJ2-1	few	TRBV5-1	CASSGGTSVNNEQFF
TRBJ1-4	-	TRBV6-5	CASSYVKGEKLFF
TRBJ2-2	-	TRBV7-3	CASSTNRQNTGELFF
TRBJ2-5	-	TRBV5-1	CASSSRLAQIFQETQYF
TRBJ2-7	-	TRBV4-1	CASRPHRGRPSYEQYF
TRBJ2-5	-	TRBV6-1	CASHTRDQETQYF
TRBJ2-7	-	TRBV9	CASSVATGGRDEQYF
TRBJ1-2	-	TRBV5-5	CASSYTGTKPYGYTF
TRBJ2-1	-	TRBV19	CASSQPGLSYNEQFF
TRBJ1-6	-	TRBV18	CASSPPGGSSYNSPLHF
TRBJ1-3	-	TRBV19	CASSGRQGAIGNTIYF
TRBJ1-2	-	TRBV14	CASSPALAANYGYTF
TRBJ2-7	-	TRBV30	CAWSARGATGEQYF
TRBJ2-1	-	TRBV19	CASSSLPSGGYNEQFF
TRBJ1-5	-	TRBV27	CASSLSYNPSQPQHF
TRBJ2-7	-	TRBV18	CASSPQPLAGGDEQYF
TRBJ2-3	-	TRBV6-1	CASRGLAGYTDTQYF
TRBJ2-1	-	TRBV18	CASSSSNNEQFF
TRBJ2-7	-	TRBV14	CASSQDHSARLWQYF
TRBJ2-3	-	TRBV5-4	CASSLQGSTDTQYF
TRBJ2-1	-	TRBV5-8	CASSPALDNEQFF
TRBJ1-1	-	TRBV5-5	CASSLEGRGNTEAFF
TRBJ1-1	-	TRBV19	CASSLRPGQGAWDTEAFF
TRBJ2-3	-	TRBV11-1	CASSHWTSGRTDTQYF
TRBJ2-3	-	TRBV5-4	CASSLAGGLKSTQYF
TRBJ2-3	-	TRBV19	CASRSAYSTDTQYF
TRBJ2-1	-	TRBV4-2	CASSLGLAGELGSYNEQFF
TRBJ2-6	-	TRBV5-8	CASTFGGAGANVLTF